This record covers a single T cell receptor beta chain. Per the original methods: Clonotypes per individual ranged from about 85,000 to nearly 550,000. TCRdb reprocessed the 5' RACE reads via MiXCR and lists one record per CDR3 protein. None of the V and J calls come from the authors' own analysis; TCRdb made them. The sample gives 350,000 to 400,000 distinct CDR3 sequences, roughly 28% of which show up once; more than 5.5% is in the top ten. The CDR3 has 15 amino acids. The V gene lost 4 bases and the J gene lost 1 base, with 11 bases spanning the gap. CDR1 and CDR2 from the germline V gene are SGHNT and YYREEE (reference sequence). Likely shared infections and vaccines: all three twin pairs were reared together. The data were taken from a study of identical twins' blood T cells.

Source material: PBMCs. The rearrangement joins TRBV5-4 to TRBJ2-2, with no clear D. The clonotype comes from a woman aged 18 to 55 in good health. CDR3 DNA sequence: TGTGCCAGCAGCATGGACGTTCAGAACACCGGGGAGCTGTTTTTT. Its translation: CASSMDVQNTGELFF.